Below, 23 T cell receptor beta chains from the same sample are listed, as sequenced in a study of technical replicates of blood from several donors. Repertoires were generated with immunoSEQ multiplex PCR, while TCRdb's copy carries only in-frame clones and drops some. This sample has some 94,000 clones; around 96% occur once, and the top ten carry about 0.34%. Sequenced: T cells isolated from PBMCs. The receptors derive from a human donor in good health.

The count of this clone is one. CDR3 residues: CASSQAGRSLTGYTF. CDR3 nucleotide sequence: TGCGCCAGCAGTCAAGCGGGCCGCTCTCTTACGGGCTACACCTTC. The rearrangement joins TRBV23-1 to TRBJ1-2; D is ambiguous. TRBV23-1 is marked as an open reading frame, function uncertain. The CDR3 is 15 residues long. Trimming took off 2 bases at V and 8 bases at J, with 18 bases between the two ends.

CDR3 region: CASSSQGDRGYTF. The DNA for the CDR3 is TGTGCCAGTAGTTCGCAGGGGGACCGTGGCTACACCTTC. V is TRBV19 and J is TRBJ1-2; 7 bases match TRBD1. The V segment lost 5 bases and the J segment 7 bases; nucleotides outside the gene matches: 7. The germline V gene encodes CDR1 LNHDA and CDR2 SQIVND (reference sequence). CDR3 length: 13 residues.

The chain links TRBV6-4 to TRBJ2-7; 10 bases map to TRBD2. Trimming took 0 bases from V and 0 from J; bases not matched to a gene: 5. In germline, CDR1 is MRHNA, CDR2 SNTAGT. The CDR3 is 17 residues long. CDR3 residues: CASSDSVEREGSYEQYF. In DNA, the CDR3 is TGTGCCAGCAGTGACTCGGTGGAGCGGGAGGGCTCCTACGAGCAGTACTTC.

This chain uses TRBV6-5 with TRBJ2-1; D is perhaps TRBD2 (5 bases). CDR3 length equals 14 residues. The germline V and J ends were trimmed by 4 bases and 4 bases, with 11 bases remaining between them. Germline loops: CDR1 MNHEY, CDR2 SVGAGI. The CDR3 nucleotides are TGTGCCAGCAGTTGGTCGGGGAATTACAATGAGCAGTTCTTC. Its translation: CASSWSGNYNEQFF.

The J gene is TRBJ2-7, the V gene TRBV6-1, with TRBD2 as a possible D gene (5 bases). The CDR3 contains 13 residues. V gave up 11 bases and J gave up 4 bases, with 18 bases separating them. Germline values: CDR1 MNHNS, CDR2 SASEGT. The CDR3 coding sequence is TGTGCCGGGCACGAGGGCGGCAAGTACGAGCAGTACTTC. As protein: CAGHEGGKYEQYF.

CDR3: CAWSVAAGVFNEQFF. DNA for the CDR3: TGTGCCTGGAGTGTGGCAGCGGGGGTATTCAATGAGCAGTTCTTC. V gene TRBV30 combines with J gene TRBJ2-1; 8 nucleotides line up with TRBD2. CDR3 length equals 15 residues. CDR1 is GTSNPN and CDR2 is SVGIG in the germline V gene (reference sequence). V lost 0 bases and J lost 6; bases outside the gene matches: 7.

V and J are TRBV28 and TRBJ1-2, with unresolved D. Germline CDR1 reads MDHEN; CDR2 reads SYDVKM. Trimming removed 4 bases at V and 0 bases at J, with 9 bases between. This CDR3 is built from 14 residues. The DNA for the CDR3 is TGTGCCAGCAGTTATGGCACGACTAACTATGGCTACACCTTC. Residues: CASSYGTTNYGYTF.

The chain carries TRBV7-9 and TRBJ2-2, with TRBD1 identical over 7 bases. The CDR3 loop spans 15 amino acids. Germline assignment: CDR1 SEHNR and CDR2 FQNEAQ (reference sequence). Germline trimming cut 0 bases from V and 5 bases from J; bases unmatched to any gene: 3. As DNA, the CDR3 is TGTGCCAGCAGCTTAGCACAGGGGAGAACCGGGGAGCTGTTTTTT. Translated, it gives CASSLAQGRTGELFF.

This chain joins TRBV7-3 and TRBJ1-1, with 7 positions matching TRBD1. Germline CDR1 and CDR2: SGHTA and FQGTGA. CDR3 length equals 13 residues. Trimming took 5 bases from V and 4 from J; bases not matched to a gene: 4. DNA for the CDR3: TGTGCCAGCAGCGTCGACAGGGTCACTGAAGCTTTCTTT. Translated, it gives CASSVDRVTEAFF. The full variable domain, its missing parts supplied by reference TRBV7-3 and TRBJ1-1, is GAGVSQTPSNKVTEKGKYVELRCDPISGHTALYWYRQSLGQGPEFLIYFQGTGAADDSGLPNDRFFAVRPEGSVSTLKIQRTERGDSAVYLCASSVDRVTEAFFGQGTRLTVV.

The rearrangement links TRBV30 to TRBJ2-3; tentative D call: TRBD2 (6 bases). Deletions cut 7 bases from V and 1 base from J, with 15 bases between. Germline CDR1 and CDR2: GTSNPN and SVGIG (reference sequence). The CDR3 runs 14 residues. The CDR3, as DNA: TGTGCCTCCCCCGGGAAGCGGGGCACAGATACGCAGTATTTT. The encoded protein is CASPGKRGTDTQYF.

V gene TRBV9 combines with J gene TRBJ2-5, with D hard to call. V was clipped by 2 bases and J by 2 bases, with 7 bases between them. CDR3 length: 13 amino acids. CDR1 is SGDLS and CDR2 is YYNGEE in the germline V gene. CDR3 DNA: TGTGCCAGCAGCGTGGCGGAGCAAGAGACCCAGTACTTC. Translating gives CASSVAEQETQYF.

The chain has TRBV2 and TRBJ2-7; 9 nucleotides match TRBD1. Germline V CDR1 and CDR2: SNHLY, FYNNEI. Unmatched junction bases numbered 4, after V lost 7 bases and J lost 0 bases. CDR3 length equals 14 residues. The CDR3 protein is CASIGTGSSYEQYF. Here the CDR3 DNA reads TGTGCCAGCATAGGGACAGGGAGCTCCTACGAGCAGTACTTC.

The CDR3 region is CASSLSRDRGTSEAFF. The CDR3 DNA reads TGTGCCAGCAGCTTAAGTAGGGACAGGGGTACAAGTGAAGCTTTCTTT. The chain uses TRBV7-2 and TRBJ1-1, with 10 bases that match TRBD1. The CDR3 extends over 16 amino acids. With V trimmed by 2 bases and J by 7 bases, 10 bases remained unmatched. The germline V gene has CDR1 SGHTA and CDR2 FQGNSA.

V and J are TRBV20-1 and TRBJ2-7; D might be TRBD2 (6 bases). CDR1 and CDR2 (germline): DFQATT, SNEGSKA (reference sequence). The CDR3 runs to 11 residues. Trimming removed 6 bases from V and 5 bases from J, with 11 bases in between. CDR3 bases: TGCAGTGCCTTGTGGGGGGACGAGCAGTACTTC. This encodes CSALWGDEQYF.

The genes are TRBV5-3 and TRBJ1-3; D unresolved. TRBV5-3 is placed among ORFs of uncertain function. This CDR3 comprises 17 residues. Between the trimmed V and J ends, which lost 0 bases and 1 base, there was a span of 14 bases. Here the CDR3 reads CARSLAIPGCSGNTIYF. The CDR3 DNA is TGTGCCAGAAGCTTGGCAATTCCGGGGTGTTCTGGAAACACCATATATTTT.

The chain employs TRBV11-3 and TRBJ2-2, with 10 bases that match TRBD1. Germline V CDR1 and CDR2: SGHNT, YENEEA. This CDR3 has 15 residues. The V segment lost 10 bases and the J segment 7 bases; nucleotides outside the gene matches: 12. The CDR3 here is CAITKGTGEIGELFF. CDR3 nucleotide sequence: TGTGCCATCACTAAAGGGACAGGGGAAATCGGGGAGCTGTTTTTT.

The V and J genes are TRBV19 and TRBJ2-1, with a tentative D call TRBD2 (5 bases). The V gene's germline CDR1 is LNHDA and CDR2 SQIVND (reference sequence). V lost 6 bases and J lost 0, with 15 bases in between. The CDR3 runs to 16 residues. For the CDR3, the DNA is TGTGCCAGTAGGCAAGCGGCGATAGGCTCCTACAATGAGCAGTTCTTC. This codes for CASRQAAIGSYNEQFF.

This clone was found a few times. The J gene is TRBJ1-5, the V gene TRBV10-3; maybe TRBD1 (5 bases). Germline V gene sequence: CDR1 ENHRY, CDR2 SYGVKD. V was pared by 3 bases and J by 5 bases, with 5 bases between. This CDR3 is 12 amino acids long. CDR3 DNA sequence: TGTGCCATCAGTGAAGGGGATCAGCCCCAGCATTTT. Its protein is CAISEGDQPQHF.

The genes are TRBV11-3 and TRBJ1-2; no definite D call. Trimming stripped 2 bases from V and 6 bases from J, with 7 bases between. CDR1 is SGHNT and CDR2 is YENEEA in the germline V gene. This CDR3 is 12 amino acids long. CDR3 sequence: CASSLSGDGYTF. For the CDR3, the DNA is TGTGCCAGCAGCTTATCCGGAGATGGCTACACCTTC. The full variable domain, completed using reference TRBV11-3 and TRBJ1-2, is EAGVVQSPRYKIIEKKQPVAFWCNPISGHNTLYWYLQNLGQGPELLIRYENEEAVDDSQLPKDRFSAERLKGVDSTLKIQPAELGDSAVYLCASSLSGDGYTFGSGTRLTVV.

The chain couples TRBV15 to TRBJ1-2, with D maybe TRBD1 (5 bases). The V and J ends lost 2 bases and 8 bases respectively, with 18 bases between them. The V gene's germline CDR1 is LNHNV and CDR2 YYDKDF (reference sequence). This CDR3 is built from 15 residues. The CDR3 DNA reads TGTGCCACCAGCAGAAACCCTCAGGGCGCGGGGGGCTACACCTTC. Amino acid sequence: CATSRNPQGAGGYTF.

Written as DNA, the CDR3 is TGTGCCACCAGCAGGGACAGGTTCTCTGGAAACACCATATATTTT. This translates into CATSRDRFSGNTIYF. The rearrangement joins TRBV15 to TRBJ1-3; 7 positions agree with TRBD1. The V segment lost 3 bases and the J segment 0 bases; nucleotides outside the gene matches: 2. CDR1 and CDR2 (germline): LNHNV, YYDKDF (reference sequence). This CDR3 comprises 15 residues.

The chain combines TRBV27 with TRBJ1-2; TRBD1 agrees at 8 bases. Germline CDR1 MNHEY, CDR2 SMNVEV (reference sequence). V was clipped by 5 bases and J by 6 bases; unmatched bases: 8. This CDR3 is built from 14 residues. The CDR3 nucleotides read TGTGCCAGCAGTATTGGACAGGGTAGCAATGGCTACACCTTC. Protein: CASSIGQGSNGYTF.

This clone was seen just once. This chain joins TRBV18 and TRBJ1-3; D perhaps matches TRBD1 (5 bases). The germline gives CDR1 KGHSH, CDR2 LQKENI. The V gene lost 0 bases and the J gene lost 4 bases, with 10 bases spanning the gap. The CDR3 contains 15 residues. CDR3 sequence: CASSPPSQGGNTIYF. The DNA for the CDR3 is TGTGCCAGCTCACCACCCTCCCAGGGAGGAAACACCATATATTTT.